One and the same sample provided the 12 T cell receptor beta chains below, sequenced in a study of CD8 T cells in ankylosing spondylitis (dated by TCRdb to 2016 to 2017). The library was generated by 5' RACE. The run used an Illumina HiSeq 2500. The raw public data were reprocessed by TCRdb itself: fastp quality trimming at Q25, MiXCR clonotype calling, in-frame beta chains only. Each CDR3 protein appears once, grouped with its most common genes and DNA. Recorded for this sample are some 220,000 distinct CDR3 sequences; around 7.9% of them occurred a single time. The ten largest make up approximately 15% of the sample. Their antigens are not known. What the authors observed across the whole study: Blood from ankylosing spondylitis patients appeared to be characterized by a TCR beta motif composed of roughly 8 highly homologous amino acid variants.

Sequenced: blood, either unsorted or a sorted T cell fraction (not recorded which). The source is a male donor with ankylosing spondylitis.

This clonotype was counted a few times. The chain couples TRBV4-1 to TRBJ2-1; possible D gene TRBD1, 5 bases. The CDR3 is made up of 15 amino acids. The V gene's germline CDR1 is MGHRA and CDR2 YSYEKL. The V gene lost 3 bases and the J gene lost 6 bases, with 15 bases spanning the gap. CDR3 loop: CASSQGPQVINEQFF. The DNA for the CDR3 is TGCGCCAGCAGCCAGGGGCCGCAGGTAATCAATGAGCAGTTCTTC.

This clonotype was seen repeatedly, ten times or more. The chain joins TRBV7-9 to TRBJ2-3, with 10 nucleotides matching TRBD1. This CDR3 contains 17 residues. CDR1 is SEHNR, CDR2 FQNEAQ, per germline (reference sequence). Unmatched junction bases numbered 9, after V lost 3 bases and J lost 3 bases. CDR3 DNA sequence: TGTGCCAGCAGCTTCCCAGGGACAGGGGTGGGTACAGATACGCAGTATTTT. This translates into CASSFPGTGVGTDTQYF.

The J gene is TRBJ2-1, the V gene TRBV9; a weak D match, TRBD1 (6 bases). The CDR3 consists of 14 residues. The germline CDR1 and CDR2 sequences are SGDLS and YYNGEE. Deletions cut 1 base from V and 4 bases from J, with 9 bases between. This CDR3 reads CASSVQTGYNEQFF. The CDR3 bases are TGTGCCAGCAGCGTACAAACAGGGTACAATGAGCAGTTCTTC.

This clonotype appeared a few times. The rearrangement uses TRBV10-3 and TRBJ2-2; the match to TRBD1 covers 9 bases. The germline gives CDR1 ENHRY, CDR2 SYGVKD. The CDR3 is made up of 15 amino acids. Trimming cost V 6 bases and J 4 bases; bases outside gene matches: 6. CDR3 loop: CAIRKDRGGTGELFF. In DNA, the CDR3 is TGTGCCATCAGGAAGGACAGGGGAGGCACCGGGGAGCTGTTTTTT.

This clonotype has only a few counts. V and J are TRBV5-1 and TRBJ1-1; the match to TRBD1 covers 8 bases. J was trimmed by 1 base and V by 3 bases; bases with no gene match: 5. This CDR3 has 15 amino acids. Germline lookup yields CDR1 SGHRS and CDR2 YFSETQ. The CDR3 region is CASSYWTGTNTEAFF. CDR3 nucleotides: TGCGCCAGCAGCTATTGGACAGGGACGAACACTGAAGCTTTCTTT.

As regards this clonotype: A read error is possible here, since a much larger clone lies one base away. The genes are TRBV5-8 and TRBJ1-1; no clear D gene. The germline V gene has CDR1 SGHTS and CDR2 YDEGEE. This CDR3 contains 12 residues. DNA for the CDR3: TGTGCCAGCAGCCGCGGGCGGACTGAAGCTCTCTTT. Translation: CASSRGRTEALF.

There are many counts of this clonotype. The CDR3, as DNA: TGTGCCAGCAGCGGGGACGGGGAGCTGTTTTTT. Translated, it gives CASSGDGELFF. This rearrangement joins TRBV9 to TRBJ2-2; D is uncertain. The V and J ends lost 3 bases and 7 bases respectively, with 4 bases between them. This CDR3 comprises 11 residues. CDR1 is SGDLS, CDR2 YYNGEE, per germline.

This rearrangement joins TRBV30 to TRBJ1-5; TRBD1 might be the D (6 bases). The V gene lost 1 base and the J gene lost 3 bases, with 10 bases spanning the gap. Germline V gene data show CDR1 as GTSNPN and CDR2 as SVGIG (reference sequence). The CDR3 totals 14 residues. The CDR3 protein is CAWSGGANNQPQHF. The CDR3 DNA follows: TGTGCCTGGAGTGGGGGGGCGAACAATCAGCCCCAGCATTTT. The whole variable domain, filled in from reference TRBV30 and TRBJ1-5, reads SQTIHQWPATLVQPVGSPLSLECTVEGTSNPNLYWYRQAAGRGLQLLFYSVGIGQISSEVPQNLSASRPQDRQFILSSKKLLLSDSGFYLCAWSGGANNQPQHFGDGTRLSIL.

This clonotype came up many times. The chain is built from TRBV29-1 and TRBJ1-3; D gene uncertain. Trimming cost V 7 bases and J 0 bases, with 16 bases left between them. Germline values: CDR1 SQVTM, CDR2 ANQGSEA. CDR3 length: 15 residues. CDR3: CSAWVGSHSGNTIYF. The CDR3 region has the DNA TGCAGCGCCTGGGTCGGCAGCCACTCTGGAAACACCATATATTTT.

The rearrangement links TRBV29-1 to TRBJ1-4; D gene ambiguous. V was clipped by 8 bases and J by 8 bases, with 12 bases between them. The CDR3 covers 11 residues. Germline V gene data show CDR1 as SQVTM and CDR2 as ANQGSEA. In DNA, the CDR3 is TGCAGCACCGCCTGGCAGGAAAAACTGTTTTTT. This codes for CSTAWQEKLFF. The full variable domain, completed using reference TRBV29-1 and TRBJ1-4, is SAVISQKPSRDICQRGTSLTIQCQVDSQVTMMFWYRQQPGQSLTLIATANQGSEATYESGFVIDKFPISRPNLTFSTLTVSNMSPEDSSIYLCSTAWQEKLFFGSGTQLSVL.

At least ten counts were recorded for this clonotype. This chain links TRBV7-8 with TRBJ2-1; D perhaps matches TRBD1 (6 bases). This CDR3 is 16 amino acids long. Trimming removed 5 bases at V and 4 bases at J, with 18 bases between. Germline lookup yields CDR1 SGHVS and CDR2 FQNEAQ. The CDR3 sequence: CASSPQRQVGYNEQFF. CDR3 bases: TGTGCCAGCAGCCCCCAACGACAGGTTGGGTACAATGAGCAGTTCTTC.

This clonotype has at least ten counts. This chain's CDR3 is CASSFRPDSYEQYF. The CDR3 DNA is TGTGCCAGCAGTTTTCGTCCGGATTCCTACGAGCAGTACTTC. This rearrangement joins TRBV27 to TRBJ2-7; D gene uncertain. Germline assignment: CDR1 MNHEY and CDR2 SMNVEV (reference sequence). V dropped 3 bases and J dropped 1 base, with 10 bases sitting between them. The CDR3 totals 14 residues.